The next 32 T cell receptor beta chains were all read from a single sample in a study of technical replicates of blood from a few donors (dated by TCRdb to the late 2010s). Preparation of the library involved the immunoSEQ multiplex PCR assay. Here the immuneACCESS table is served through TCRdb, limited to in-frame sequences with V and J called. Missing clones are a known gap in these copies; in checked studies unresolved V genes cover under half, and the rest lacks a known reason. Counted in this sample were roughly 60,000 clones; approximately 94% of them appeared once. Of the sample, under 3% is held by the ten largest clones. Source material: PBMCs. Source of these receptors: a human donor in good health. Some clones in this sample may be carry-over from other donors' samples.

The V gene is TRBV5-8, the J gene TRBJ2-3; D is uncertain. Trimming removed 4 bases at V and 5 bases at J, with 8 bases between. The CDR3 has 12 residues. Germline V gene data show CDR1 as SGHTS and CDR2 as YDEGEE. In DNA form, the CDR3 reads TGTGCCAGCAGCCCACGAGGAGATACGCAGTATTTT. Amino acids: CASSPRGDTQYF.

This chain joins TRBV7-2 and TRBJ1-2; 7 bases match TRBD1. Trimming took 4 bases from V and 5 from J; bases not matched to a gene: 4. This CDR3 is 13 amino acids long. Looked up from germline, CDR1 is SGHTA and CDR2 is FQGNSA. The CDR3 coding sequence is TGTGCCAGCAGCTCACAGGGGCCTTATGGCTACACCTTC. This gives the protein CASSSQGPYGYTF.

This clone was counted a single time. The chain carries TRBV5-4 and TRBJ2-7; 10 nucleotides agree with TRBD2. CDR3 size: 16 residues. Losses at the gene ends were 1 base for V and 7 bases for J; bases not matched to a gene: 11. Germline V gene lookup returns CDR1 SGHNT and CDR2 YYREEE (reference sequence). As DNA, the CDR3 is TGTGCCAGCAGCTTGAATCCAGCGGGAGGGCCAAGAGAGCAGTACTTC. Its protein is CASSLNPAGGPREQYF.

The chain is built from TRBV20-1 and TRBJ2-7, with D tentatively TRBD2 (6 bases). Germline V gene lookup returns CDR1 DFQATT and CDR2 SNEGSKA (reference sequence). V was shortened by 3 bases and J by 9 bases, with 12 bases between the two germline ends. This CDR3 spans 11 amino acids. The DNA of the CDR3 is TGCAGTGCTAGGGGACTGCAGGGGCAGTACTTC. Protein sequence: CSARGLQGQYF.

CDR3 region: CAWSEGREKLFF. DNA of the CDR3: TGTGCCTGGAGTGAGGGGAGGGAAAAACTGTTTTTT. The chain couples TRBV30 to TRBJ1-4; D is perhaps TRBD1 (5 bases). CDR1 is GTSNPN, CDR2 SVGIG, per germline (reference sequence). The CDR3 is 12 residues long. V dropped 1 base and J dropped 8 bases, with 8 bases sitting between them.

The chain couples TRBV9 to TRBJ2-5; TRBD2 agrees at 16 bases. Germline V gene lookup returns CDR1 SGDLS and CDR2 YYNGEE. The CDR3 spans 18 residues. Trimming took 3 bases from V and 4 from J; bases not matched to a gene: 9. The DNA of the CDR3 is TGTGCCAGCAGCGAGGGGACTAGCGGGGGGGCGGTAATAGAGACCCAGTACTTC. This codes for CASSEGTSGGAVIETQYF.

Regarding this clone: Its ends do not fully match the called genes, so a read error is possible. The chain has TRBV6-5 and TRBJ2-5; D is unresolved. The CDR3 extends over 11 amino acids. The germline V gene encodes CDR1 MNHEY and CDR2 SVGAGI. The DNA of the CDR3 is TGTGCCAGCAGTTACCAGGAGACCCAGTACTTC. It encodes CASSYQETQYF.

The rearrangement uses TRBV10-3 and TRBJ2-7; D might be TRBD1 (5 bases). Germline CDR1 reads ENHRY; CDR2 reads SYGVKD. The CDR3 sequence is 15 residues long. Trimming left V 0 bases short and J 2 bases short, with 11 bases between. The CDR3 protein is CAISESPTATYEQYF. The CDR3 DNA follows: TGTGCCATCAGTGAGTCGCCGACAGCCACCTACGAGCAGTACTTC.

V gene TRBV4-2 combines with J gene TRBJ2-5; 11 nucleotides line up with TRBD2. This CDR3 comprises 16 residues. V shed 3 bases, J shed 5 bases, and the junction held 8 bases outside the gene matches. Germline V CDR1 and CDR2: LGHNA, YNFKEQ. The CDR3 protein is CASSQTSGDLWETQYF. CDR3 nucleotides: TGTGCCAGCAGCCAGACTAGCGGGGACCTTTGGGAGACCCAGTACTTC.

The chain employs TRBV10-3 and TRBJ2-5, with 8 positions matching TRBD2. After removal of 3 bases from V and 5 bases from J, the junction contained 8 bases not matched to a gene. This CDR3 region has 15 residues. The germline V gene has CDR1 ENHRY and CDR2 SYGVKD. The CDR3 region is CAISDPPSGRETQYF. The CDR3 nucleotides are TGTGCCATCAGTGACCCCCCTAGCGGGCGGGAGACCCAGTACTTC.

The chain combines TRBV30 with TRBJ1-1; D is undetermined. The CDR3 sequence is 14 residues long. Germline V gene data show CDR1 as GTSNPN and CDR2 as SVGIG (reference sequence). V shed 0 bases and J shed 7 bases, with 15 bases lying between them. The CDR3 coding sequence is TGTGCCTGGAGTGTACTAGAAGAGCGAGGTGAAGCTTTCTTT. The encoded protein is CAWSVLEERGEAFF. Variable domain in full (rest from reference TRBV30 and TRBJ1-1): SQTIHQWPATLVQPVGSPLSLECTVEGTSNPNLYWYRQAAGRGLQLLFYSVGIGQISSEVPQNLSASRPQDRQFILSSKKLLLSDSGFYLCAWSVLEERGEAFFGQGTRLTVV.

The chain links TRBV4-3 to TRBJ1-4; D gene unclear. From germline, CDR1 is LGHNA and CDR2 YSLEER. This CDR3 has 17 amino acids. V dropped 0 bases and J dropped 3 bases, with 14 bases sitting between them. CDR3 in amino acids: CASSQDTAGVANEKLFF. The CDR3 nucleotides read TGCGCCAGCAGCCAAGATACCGCCGGAGTGGCTAATGAAAAACTGTTTTTT.

The chain couples TRBV6-5 to TRBJ2-1, with 9 bases that match TRBD1. Per germline, CDR1 MNHEY and CDR2 SVGAGI. Losses at the gene ends were 2 bases for V and 5 bases for J; bases not matched to a gene: 7. The CDR3 spans 16 residues. CDR3 sequence (DNA): TGTGCCAGCAGTTACGGAGGGACAGGGAGAAACAATGAGCAGTTCTTC. Protein product: CASSYGGTGRNNEQFF.

The genes are TRBV7-2 and TRBJ1-1, with 8 nucleotides matching TRBD1. Trimming removed 2 bases from V and 1 base from J; junction bases left unmatched: 3. Germline V CDR1 and CDR2: SGHTA, FQGNSA. The CDR3 has 15 residues. CDR3 sequence reads: CASSLQTGENTEAFF. CDR3 DNA sequence: TGTGCCAGCAGCTTACAGACAGGGGAGAACACTGAAGCTTTCTTT.

This chain joins TRBV5-1 and TRBJ2-2; D is perhaps TRBD2 (6 bases). V was pared by 4 bases and J by 4 bases, with 14 bases between. Germline V CDR1 and CDR2: SGHRS, YFSETQ. The CDR3 length is 15 residues. The CDR3 bases are TGCGCCAGCAGCAACGGACTATCCACCACCGGGGAGCTGTTTTTT. It specifies CASSNGLSTTGELFF.

The chain is built from TRBV7-2 and TRBJ1-6; perhaps TRBD1 as D (6 bases). The ends were cut back, 2 bases at V and 6 bases at J, with 14 bases in the middle. Germline values: CDR1 SGHTA, CDR2 FQGNSA. The CDR3 contains 16 residues. CDR3 in DNA: TGTGCCAGCAGCTTACTGGGGGCATCTTTTAATTCACCCCTCCACTTT. Residues: CASSLLGASFNSPLHF. The full variable domain, completed using reference TRBV7-2 and TRBJ1-6, is GAGVSQSPSNKVTEKGKDVELRCDPISGHTALYWYRQSLGQGLEFLIYFQGNSAPDKSGLPSDRFSAERTGGSVSTLTIQRTQQEDSAVYLCASSLLGASFNSPLHFGNGTRLTVT.

The V and J genes are TRBV6-6 and TRBJ2-6, with D perhaps TRBD1 (6 bases). CDR3 length equals 16 residues. Germline CDR1 reads MNHNY; CDR2 reads SVGAGI (reference sequence). Trimming stripped 2 bases from V and 4 bases from J, with 12 bases between. The CDR3 nucleotides read TGTGCCAGCAGTTACGGGGGCGCTGACGGGGCCAACGTCCTGACTTTC. It is translated as CASSYGGADGANVLTF.

The genes are TRBV29-1 and TRBJ1-4; no clear D. CDR3 length: 13 residues. Germline V lookup: CDR1 SQVTM, CDR2 ANQGSEA. V lost 5 bases, J lost 0 bases, and 7 bases lay in between. The CDR3 is CSVTSATNEKLFF. For the CDR3, the DNA is TGCAGCGTTACAAGTGCAACTAATGAAAAACTGTTTTTT.

The V and J genes are TRBV5-6 and TRBJ1-5; D may be TRBD1 (6 bases). There are 15 residues in the CDR3. The germline V gene has CDR1 SGHDT and CDR2 YYEEEE. V was shortened by 4 bases and J by 4 bases, with 15 bases between the two germline ends. The CDR3 here is CASSAYRARNQPQHF. For the CDR3, the DNA is TGTGCCAGCAGCGCCTACAGGGCGAGGAATCAGCCCCAGCATTTT. Looking up the rest from reference TRBV5-6 and TRBJ1-5 gives the full variable domain: DAGVTQSPTHLIKTRGQQVTLRCSPKSGHDTVSWYQQALGQGPQFIFQYYEEEERQRGNFPDRFSGHQFPNYSSELNVNALLLGDSALYLCASSAYRARNQPQHFGDGTRLSIL.

The chain combines TRBV5-1 with TRBJ2-7; D remains ambiguous. Germline V lookup: CDR1 SGHRS, CDR2 YFSETQ. V was cut by 0 bases and J by 3 bases, with 4 bases left in between. This CDR3 spans 12 amino acids. The CDR3 is CASSLVSYEQYF. The CDR3 nucleotides are TGCGCCAGCAGCTTGGTCAGCTACGAGCAGTACTTC. Complete variable domain (other parts from reference TRBV5-1 and TRBJ2-7): KAGVTQTPRYLIKTRGQQVTLSCSPISGHRSVSWYQQTPGQGLQFLFEYFSETQRNKGNFPGRFSGRQFSNSRSEMNVSTLELGDSALYLCASSLVSYEQYFGPGTRLTVT.

This chain joins TRBV5-1 and TRBJ1-1; 10 bases agree with TRBD1. The trim removed 4 bases at V and 6 bases at J, leaving 9 bases unmatched. Looked up from germline, CDR1 is SGHRS and CDR2 is YFSETQ. CDR3 length: 15 residues. In DNA, the CDR3 is TGCGCCAGCAGCAAAGGGACAGGGGATGGAGCTGAAGCTTTCTTT. Its translation is CASSKGTGDGAEAFF.

In its sample, this clone was seen once. The genes are TRBV18 and TRBJ1-6; the D is unclear. V was clipped by 3 bases and J by 9 bases, with 12 bases between them. The CDR3 length is 14 residues. Germline V gives CDR1 KGHSH, CDR2 LQKENI. DNA of the CDR3: TGTGCCAGCTCACCCGACTACAAGGGTTCACCCCTCCACTTT. It specifies CASSPDYKGSPLHF.

J is TRBJ2-2 and V is TRBV6-6; 13 bases match TRBD2. The CDR3 is made up of 15 amino acids. Germline V CDR1 and CDR2: MNHNY, SVGAGI (reference sequence). Germline trimming cut 4 bases from V and 8 bases from J; bases unmatched to any gene: 4. The CDR3 DNA reads TGTGCCAGCAGTTCCGGACTAGCGGGAGCAGGGGAGCTGTTTTTT. Its translation: CASSSGLAGAGELFF.

The rearrangement joins TRBV6-5 to TRBJ1-1; D is undetermined. Germline V gene sequence: CDR1 MNHEY, CDR2 SVGAGI. The CDR3 has 14 residues. Trimming took 5 bases from V and 0 from J, leaving 10 bases between them. The CDR3 loop reads CASSKTVMNTEAFF. CDR3 DNA: TGTGCCAGCAGTAAGACTGTGATGAACACTGAAGCTTTCTTT.

This chain links TRBV5-4 with TRBJ2-3; D not resolved. There are 13 residues in the CDR3. In germline, CDR1 is SGHNT, CDR2 YYREEE (reference sequence). The V end lost 0 bases, the J end lost 1 base, and 3 bases lay between the germline ends. The CDR3 DNA follows: TGTGCCAGCAGCTTGGGCGGCACAGATACGCAGTATTTT. This encodes CASSLGGTDTQYF. The full variable domain, rest sourced from reference TRBV5-4 and TRBJ2-3, is ETGVTQSPTHLIKTRGQQVTLRCSSQSGHNTVSWYQQALGQGPQFIFQYYREEENGRGNFPPRFSGLQFPNYSSELNVNALELDDSALYLCASSLGGTDTQYFGPGTRLTVL.

For the CDR3, the DNA is TGTGCCAGCAGCTACGCCTTAACGGAGGGTACGCAGTATTTT. It specifies CASSYALTEGTQYF. The chain couples TRBV7-9 to TRBJ2-3; TRBD2 is a possible D gene (6 bases). This CDR3 is built from 14 residues. The germline CDR1 and CDR2 sequences are SEHNR and FQNEAQ (reference sequence). Trimming pared 4 bases from V and 8 bases from J, leaving 16 bases between.

This chain joins TRBV6-1 and TRBJ1-5, with a possible D match to TRBD1 (6 bases). CDR3 length: 15 residues. Germline lookup yields CDR1 MNHNS and CDR2 SASEGT. This CDR3 is CAGSRGGGGNQPQHF. In DNA form, the CDR3 reads TGTGCGGGATCGCGAGGGGGGGGCGGCAATCAGCCCCAGCATTTT.

V gene TRBV5-4 combines with J gene TRBJ2-1; weak D call: TRBD2 (5 bases). V dropped 4 bases and J dropped 1 base, with 15 bases sitting between them. Per germline, CDR1 SGHNT and CDR2 YYREEE (reference sequence). CDR3 length: 16 amino acids. CDR3 amino acids: CASSANTRPSYNEQFF. The CDR3 DNA reads as TGTGCCAGCAGCGCGAATACTAGACCATCCTACAATGAGCAGTTCTTC.

This clone has just one count. The rearrangement joins TRBV30 to TRBJ2-5; weak D call: TRBD2 (6 bases). The V and J ends lost 5 bases and 5 bases respectively, with 6 bases between them. CDR1 is GTSNPN, CDR2 SVGIG, per germline (reference sequence). There are 10 residues in the CDR3. This CDR3 reads CAWGGETQYF. CDR3 sequence (DNA): TGTGCCTGGGGGGGGGAGACCCAGTACTTC. The variable domain in full, with the rest retrieved from reference TRBV30 and TRBJ2-5, is SQTIHQWPATLVQPVGSPLSLECTVEGTSNPNLYWYRQAAGRGLQLLFYSVGIGQISSEVPQNLSASRPQDRQFILSSKKLLLSDSGFYLCAWGGETQYFGPGTRLLVL.

The genes are TRBV5-1 and TRBJ2-1; TRBD2 agrees at 10 bases. The J segment lost 8 bases and the V segment lost 2 bases, leaving 7 bases of the junction unmatched. In germline, CDR1 is SGHRS, CDR2 YFSETQ. The CDR3 loop spans 15 amino acids. CDR3 DNA sequence: TGCGCCAGCAGCTTTGGGGCTAGCGGGGGTTATGAGCAGTTCTTC. Protein: CASSFGASGGYEQFF.

J is TRBJ1-1 and V is TRBV7-9; 7 nucleotides align to TRBD1. CDR1 and CDR2 from the germline V gene are SEHNR and FQNEAQ (reference sequence). The CDR3 loop spans 12 amino acids. V was pared by 7 bases and J by 5 bases, with 4 bases of the junction left unmatched. CDR3 region: CASTQQGTEAFF. In DNA, the CDR3 is TGTGCCAGCACCCAACAGGGGACTGAAGCTTTCTTT. Complete variable domain (other parts from reference TRBV7-9 and TRBJ1-1): DTGVSQNPRHKITKRGQNVTFRCDPISEHNRLYWYRQTLGQGPEFLTYFQNEAQLEKSRLLSDRFSAERPKGSFSTLEIQRTEQGDSAMYLCASTQQGTEAFFGQGTRLTVV.

The chain uses TRBV5-6 and TRBJ1-5; no firm D call. The CDR3 runs to 15 residues. Germline lookup yields CDR1 SGHDT and CDR2 YYEEEE. The V end lost 4 bases, the J end lost 3 bases, and 14 bases lay between the germline ends. The CDR3 nucleotides are TGTGCCAGCAGCCGCCTATCGGGGATCAATCAGCCCCAGCATTTT. It specifies CASSRLSGINQPQHF.